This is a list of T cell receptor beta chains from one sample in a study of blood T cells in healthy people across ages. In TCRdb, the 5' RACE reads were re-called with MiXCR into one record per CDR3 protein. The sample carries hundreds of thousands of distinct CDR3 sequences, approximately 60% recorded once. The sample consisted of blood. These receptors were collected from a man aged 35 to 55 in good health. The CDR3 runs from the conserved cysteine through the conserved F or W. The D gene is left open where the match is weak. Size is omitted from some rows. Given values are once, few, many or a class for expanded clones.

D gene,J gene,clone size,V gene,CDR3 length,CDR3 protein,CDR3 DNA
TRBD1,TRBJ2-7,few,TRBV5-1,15,CASSLLGQGAYEQYF,TGCGCCAGCAGCTTGCTAGGACAGGGGGCCTACGAGCAGTACTTC
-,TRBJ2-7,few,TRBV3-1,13,CASSQVNLHEQYF,TGTGCCAGCAGCCAAGTTAACCTGCACGAGCAGTACTTC
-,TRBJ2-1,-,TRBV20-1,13,CSARRGAGNEQFF,TGCAGTGCTAGGAGGGGGGCGGGCAATGAGCAGTTCTTC
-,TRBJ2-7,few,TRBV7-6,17,CASSSPARKRNSYEQYF,TGTGCCAGCAGCTCCCCCGCTAGGAAGCGGAACTCCTACGAGCAGTACTTC
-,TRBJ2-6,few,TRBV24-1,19,CATSDRPRDTHSGANVLTF,TGTGCCACCAGTGACCGGCCCCGGGACACCCACTCTGGGGCCAACGTCCTGACTTTC
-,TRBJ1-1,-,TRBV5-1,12,CASSLGPEEAFF,TGCGCCAGCAGCTTGGGTCCAGAAGAAGCTTTCTTT
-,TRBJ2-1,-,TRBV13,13,CASSPGGGNEQFF,TGTGCCAGCAGCCCAGGCGGAGGTAATGAGCAGTTCTTC
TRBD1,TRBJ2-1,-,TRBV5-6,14,CASSLAFDRGEQFF,TGTGCCAGCAGCTTGGCCTTTGACAGGGGTGAGCAGTTCTTC
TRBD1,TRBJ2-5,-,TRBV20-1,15,CSASGPGQGMETQYF,TGCAGTGCTAGTGGGCCGGGACAGGGCATGGAGACCCAGTACTTC
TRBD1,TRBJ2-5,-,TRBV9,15,CASSGGGGQGETQYF,TGTGCCAGCAGCGGAGGTGGGGGACAGGGAGAGACCCAGTACTTC
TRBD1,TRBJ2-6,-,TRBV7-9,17,CATRTGARETGANVLTF,TGTGCCACGAGGACAGGGGCCCGGGAGACTGGGGCCAACGTCCTGACTTTC
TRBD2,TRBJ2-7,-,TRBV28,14,CASKSAGGPYEQYF,TGTGCCAGCAAGTCCGCGGGAGGGCCTTACGAGCAGTACTTC
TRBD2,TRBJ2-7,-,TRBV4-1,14,CASSPSRGAYEQYF,TGCGCCAGCAGCCCATCGCGGGGGGCCTACGAGCAGTACTTC
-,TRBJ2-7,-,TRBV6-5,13,CASSSRTVYEQYF,TGTGCCAGCAGTTCCAGGACAGTCTACGAGCAGTACTTC
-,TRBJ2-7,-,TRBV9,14,CASSVDQGHGEQYF,TGTGCCAGCAGCGTAGACCAGGGGCACGGTGAGCAGTACTTC
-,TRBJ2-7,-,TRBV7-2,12,CASSPDPNEQYF,TGTGCCAGCAGCCCGGACCCCAACGAGCAGTACTTC
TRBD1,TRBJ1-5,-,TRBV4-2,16,CASSHGRDRDNQPQHF,TGTGCCAGCAGCCACGGCCGGGACAGGGACAATCAGCCCCAGCATTTT
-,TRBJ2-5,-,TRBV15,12,CATSLMTETQYF,TGTGCCACCAGCCTGATGACGGAGACCCAGTACTTC
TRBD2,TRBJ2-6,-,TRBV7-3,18,CASSLGLAGSSGANVLTF,TGTGCCAGCAGCTTGGGACTAGCGGGTTCCTCTGGGGCCAACGTCCTGACTTTC
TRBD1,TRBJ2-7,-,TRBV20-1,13,CSARETGPYEQYF,TGCAGTGCTAGAGAGACAGGGCCCTACGAGCAGTACTTC
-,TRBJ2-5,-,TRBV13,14,CASSFLQGNNEQYF,TGTGCCAGCAGCTTTCTACAGGGCAACAATGAGCAGTACTTC
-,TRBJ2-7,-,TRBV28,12,CASSFRPYVQYF,TGTGCCAGCAGTTTTAGACCTTATGTGCAGTACTTC
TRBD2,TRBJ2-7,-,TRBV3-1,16,CASSQCGGGRASEQYF,TGTGCCAGCAGCCAATGCGGTGGGGGGAGGGCCTCCGAGCAGTACTTC
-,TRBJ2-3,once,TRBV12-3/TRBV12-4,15,CASSPHAGRTDTQYF,TGTGCCAGCAGTCCCCACGCGGGCCGCACAGATACGCAGTATTTT
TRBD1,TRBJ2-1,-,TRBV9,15,CASSVWGQGENEQFF,TGTGCCAGCAGCGTTTGGGGACAGGGGGAAAATGAGCAGTTCTTC
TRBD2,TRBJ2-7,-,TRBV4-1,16,CASSQDDSGIPYEQYF,TGCGCCAGCAGCCAAGATGATAGCGGGATCCCCTACGAGCAGTACTTC
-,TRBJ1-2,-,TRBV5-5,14,CASSLGGGIYGYTF,TGTGCCAGCAGCTTGGGCGGCGGGATCTATGGCTACACCTTC
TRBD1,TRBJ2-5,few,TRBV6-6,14,CASSWTGGAETQYF,TGTGCCAGCAGTTGGACAGGGGGCGCTGAGACCCAGTACTTC
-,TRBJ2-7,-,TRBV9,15,CASSVQGGGNYEQYF,TGTGCCAGCAGCGTGCAGGGAGGGGGAAACTACGAGCAGTACTTC
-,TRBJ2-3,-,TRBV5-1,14,CASSFTGDTDTQYF,TGCGCCAGCAGCTTTACGGGTGACACAGATACGCAGTATTTT
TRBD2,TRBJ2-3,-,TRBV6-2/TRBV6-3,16,CASSTLAGETQDTQYF,TGTGCCAGCAGTACACTAGCGGGAGAGACTCAAGATACGCAGTATTTT
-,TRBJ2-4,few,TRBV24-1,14,CATSDPGRLNIQYF,TGTGCCACCAGTGATCCCGGTCGGTTAAACATTCAGTACTTC
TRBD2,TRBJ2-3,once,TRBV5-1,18,CASSPQAGLAGVADTQYF,TGCGCCAGCAGCCCACAAGCAGGACTAGCGGGAGTCGCAGATACGCAGTATTTT
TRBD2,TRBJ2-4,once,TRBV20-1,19,CSARDPGASGGVVKNIQYF,TGCAGTGCTAGAGACCCCGGGGCTAGCGGGGGCGTCGTCAAAAACATTCAGTACTTC
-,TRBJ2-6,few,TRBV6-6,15,CARLQGHSGANVLTF,TGTGCCAGGCTTCAGGGGCACTCTGGGGCCAACGTCCTGACTTTC
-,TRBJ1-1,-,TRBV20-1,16,CSAVENIRVVDTEAFF,TGCAGTGCGGTTGAAAACATCAGGGTAGTCGACACTGAAGCTTTCTTT
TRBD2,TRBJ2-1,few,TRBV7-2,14,CASSLAAGGNEQFF,TGTGCCAGCAGCTTAGCGGCGGGGGGGAATGAGCAGTTCTTC
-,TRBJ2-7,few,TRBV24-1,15,CATSESFGESREQYF,TGTGCCACCAGTGAGTCGTTTGGAGAATCGCGCGAGCAGTACTTC
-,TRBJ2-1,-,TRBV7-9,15,CASRHAAPRYNEQFF,TGTGCCAGCAGGCACGCAGCTCCCCGCTACAATGAGCAGTTCTTC
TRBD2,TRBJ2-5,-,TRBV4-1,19,CASSQQVRGPGLYQETQYF,TGCGCCAGCAGCCAACAAGTAAGAGGGCCGGGACTATACCAAGAGACCCAGTACTTC
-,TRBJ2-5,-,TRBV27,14,CASSVRGPHGEQYF,TGTGCCAGCAGTGTGAGGGGACCTCACGGGGAGCAGTACTTC
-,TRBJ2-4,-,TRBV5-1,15,CASSDQDLAKNIQYF,TGCGCCAGCAGCGACCAGGACCTAGCCAAAAACATTCAGTACTTC
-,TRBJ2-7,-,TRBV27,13,CASSFFTGYEQYF,TGTGCCAGCAGTTTTTTCACAGGCTACGAGCAGTACTTC
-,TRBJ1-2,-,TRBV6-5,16,CASSMNGPNQIYGYTF,TGTGCCAGCAGTATGAACGGACCCAACCAAATATATGGCTACACCTTC
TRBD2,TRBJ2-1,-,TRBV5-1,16,CASSAPLAGGLSEQFF,TGCGCCAGCAGCGCGCCACTAGCGGGGGGGCTGAGTGAGCAGTTCTTC
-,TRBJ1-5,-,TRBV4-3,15,CASSQDLSSNQPQHF,TGCGCCAGCAGCCAAGATCTCTCGAGCAATCAGCCCCAGCATTTT
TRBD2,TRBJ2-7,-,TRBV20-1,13,CSARALAGDEQYF,TGCAGTGCTAGAGCACTAGCGGGAGATGAGCAGTACTTC
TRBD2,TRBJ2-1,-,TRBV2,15,CASSDGGGKNNEQFF,TGTGCCAGCAGTGATGGCGGGGGGAAAAACAATGAGCAGTTCTTC
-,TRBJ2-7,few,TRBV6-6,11,CASTQGGEQYF,TGTGCCAGCACGCAGGGTGGCGAGCAGTACTTC